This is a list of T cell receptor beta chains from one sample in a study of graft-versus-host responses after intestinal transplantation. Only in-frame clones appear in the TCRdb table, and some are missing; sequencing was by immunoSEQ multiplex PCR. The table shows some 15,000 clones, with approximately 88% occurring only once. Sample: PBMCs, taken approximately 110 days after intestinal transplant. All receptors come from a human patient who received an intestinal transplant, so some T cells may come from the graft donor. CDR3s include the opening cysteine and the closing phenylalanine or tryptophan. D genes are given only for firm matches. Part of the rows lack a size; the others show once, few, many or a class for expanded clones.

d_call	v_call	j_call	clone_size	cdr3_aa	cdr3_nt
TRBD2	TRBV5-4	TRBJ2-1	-	CASSLALAGGNEQFF	TGTGCCAGCAGCTTGGCCCTAGCGGGTGGCAATGAGCAGTTCTTC
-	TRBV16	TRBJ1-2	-	CASSDQGIVRKTYGYTF	TGTGCCAGCAGCGACCAGGGGATCGTTAGAAAGACCTATGGCTACACCTTC
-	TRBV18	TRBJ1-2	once	CASSPNSGAYGYTF	TGTGCCAGCTCACCAAATTCCGGCGCATATGGCTACACCTTC
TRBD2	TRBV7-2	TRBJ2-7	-	CASSIVAGTSGSQPYEQYF	TGTGCCAGCAGCATTGTGGCCGGGACTAGCGGGAGCCAGCCCTACGAGCAGTACTTC
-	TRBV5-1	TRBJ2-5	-	CASSLSETQYF	TGCGCCAGCAGCTTGTCCGAGACCCAGTACTTC
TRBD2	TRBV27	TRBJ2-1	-	CASSLSKGLAGDNEQFF	TGTGCCAGCAGTTTATCAAAGGGACTAGCGGGAGACAATGAGCAGTTCTTC
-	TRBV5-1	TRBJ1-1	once	CASSLDRNTEAFF	TGCGCCAGCAGCTTGGACAGGAACACTGAAGCTTTCTTT
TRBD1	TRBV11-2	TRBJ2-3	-	CASSLLTGLGTDTQYF	TGTGCCAGCAGCTTACTGACAGGGTTAGGGACAGATACGCAGTATTTT
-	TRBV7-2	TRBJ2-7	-	CASSRSAGSIYVEQYF	TGTGCCAGCAGTAGATCGGCAGGGAGCATTTACGTCGAGCAGTACTTC
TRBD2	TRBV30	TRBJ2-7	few	CAWSGGGPGIYEQYF	TGTGCCTGGAGTGGGGGAGGGCCAGGGATCTACGAGCAGTACTTC
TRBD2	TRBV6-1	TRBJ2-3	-	CASSESTSGTDTQYF	TGTGCCAGCAGTGAAAGTACTAGCGGGACAGATACGCAGTATTTT
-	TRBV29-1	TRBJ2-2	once	CSVRDASAGELFF	TGCAGCGTCAGGGATGCTTCGGCCGGGGAGCTGTTTTTT
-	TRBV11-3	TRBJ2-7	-	CASSLTGNNYEQYF	TGTGCCAGCAGCTTAACGGGGAATAACTACGAGCAGTACTTC